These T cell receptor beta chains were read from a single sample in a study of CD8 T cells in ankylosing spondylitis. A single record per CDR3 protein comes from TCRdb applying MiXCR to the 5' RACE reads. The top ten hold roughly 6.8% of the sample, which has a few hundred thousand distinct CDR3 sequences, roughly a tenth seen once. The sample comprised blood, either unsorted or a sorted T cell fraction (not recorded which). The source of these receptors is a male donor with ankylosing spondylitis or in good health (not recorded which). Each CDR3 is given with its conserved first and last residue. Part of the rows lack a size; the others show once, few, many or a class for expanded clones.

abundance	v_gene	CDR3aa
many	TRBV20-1	CSATGTGGYGYTF
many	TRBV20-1	CSASPGGRGYEQYF
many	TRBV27	CASSLLSNQPQHF
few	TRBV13	CASGGRSAEAFF
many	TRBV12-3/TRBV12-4	CASSHRSGQVEAFF
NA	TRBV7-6	CASSIPEAGELFF
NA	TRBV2	CASTPDRNTEAFF
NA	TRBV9	CASSPHGTASTGELFF
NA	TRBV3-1	CASSNRLAGGPGEQFF
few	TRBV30	CAWSGSSYNEQFF
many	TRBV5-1	CASSSSEGDNSLGYTF
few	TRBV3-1	CASSPALVTYEQYF
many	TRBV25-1	CASSFEGGPSETQYF
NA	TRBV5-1	CASSLSSGGAGPDTQYF